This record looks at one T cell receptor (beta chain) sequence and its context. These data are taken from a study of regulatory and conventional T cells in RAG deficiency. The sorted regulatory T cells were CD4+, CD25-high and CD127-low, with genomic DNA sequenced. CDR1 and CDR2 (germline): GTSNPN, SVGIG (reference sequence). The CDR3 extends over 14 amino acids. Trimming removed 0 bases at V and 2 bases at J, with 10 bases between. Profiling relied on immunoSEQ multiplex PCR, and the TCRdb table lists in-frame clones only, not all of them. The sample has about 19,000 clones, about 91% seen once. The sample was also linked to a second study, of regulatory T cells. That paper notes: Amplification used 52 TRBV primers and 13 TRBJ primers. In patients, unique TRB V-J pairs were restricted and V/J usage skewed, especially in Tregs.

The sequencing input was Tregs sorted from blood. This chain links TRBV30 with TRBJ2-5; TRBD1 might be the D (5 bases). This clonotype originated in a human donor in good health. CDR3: CAWSVRSGQETQYF. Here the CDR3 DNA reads TGTGCCTGGAGTGTACGTTCAGGGCAAGAGACCCAGTACTTC. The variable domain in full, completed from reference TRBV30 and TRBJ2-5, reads SQTIHQWPATLVQPVGSPLSLECTVEGTSNPNLYWYRQAAGRGLQLLFYSVGIGQISSEVPQNLSASRPQDRQFILSSKKLLLSDSGFYLCAWSVRSGQETQYFGPGTRLLVL.